Below are 32 T cell receptor beta chains sequenced from a single sample in a study of OX40 agonist ivuxolimab in advanced cancers. Generated by immunoSEQ multiplex PCR, the TCRdb table keeps only in-frame clones and is missing some. The sample carries more than 45,000 clones, approximately 91% recorded once. Sample: CD4+ or CD8+ T cells sorted from blood, taken in a trial of the OX40 agonist ivuxolimab. These receptor sequences come from an adult with an advanced solid tumor such as melanoma, head and neck, liver or kidney cancer.

There are a few counts of this clone. The chain combines TRBV7-8 with TRBJ2-7, with 12 bases matching TRBD2. CDR1 is SGHVS, CDR2 FQNEAQ, per germline. With 1 base clipped from V and 3 bases from J, the junction kept 10 bases outside the gene matches. The CDR3 has 18 residues. The CDR3 loop is CASSLVRTSGKDGYEQYF. CDR3 nucleotides: TGTGCCAGCAGCTTAGTGCGGACTAGCGGGAAAGACGGCTACGAGCAGTACTTC.

The CDR3 sequence: CASSPGVMNTEAFF. CDR3 coding DNA: TGTGCCAGCAGCCCAGGGGTTATGAACACTGAAGCTTTCTTT. The chain joins TRBV11-1 to TRBJ1-1; TRBD1 is a possible D gene (6 bases). Between the trimmed V and J ends, which lost 5 bases and 0 bases, there was a span of 10 bases. This CDR3 contains 14 residues. The germline CDR1 and CDR2 sequences are SGHAT and FQDESV (reference sequence).

The chain carries TRBV9 and TRBJ1-1, with D tentatively TRBD1 (6 bases). The CDR3 is made up of 15 amino acids. Trimming took 1 base from V and 1 from J, leaving 11 bases between them. Germline CDR1 reads SGDLS; CDR2 reads YYNGEE. CDR3 sequence (DNA): TGTGCCAGCAGCGTAACAGGGCAGGGGAACACTGAAGCTTTCTTT. Translating it yields CASSVTGQGNTEAFF.

This clone was seen a handful of times. Other DNA sequences within the sample encode an identical CDR3. This rearrangement joins TRBV12-5 to TRBJ2-5, with TRBD2 matching over 7 bases. Germline assignment: CDR1 LGHNT and CDR2 FRNRAP. The trim removed 1 base at V and 5 bases at J, leaving 1 base unmatched. This CDR3 has 13 amino acids. CDR3 sequence reads: CASGLGGGETQYF. CDR3 DNA: TGTGCTAGTGGTTTGGGCGGGGGTGAGACCCAGTACTTC.

The chain employs TRBV29-1 and TRBJ1-2, with a weak D call TRBD1 (5 bases). The germline V and J ends were trimmed by 3 bases and 4 bases, with 12 bases remaining between them. CDR1 and CDR2 (germline): SQVTM, ANQGSEA. CDR3 length: 13 amino acids. The chain's CDR3 is CSVDHPGSYGYTF. CDR3 DNA: TGCAGCGTTGACCATCCAGGGAGCTATGGCTACACCTTC.

This chain links TRBV11-2 with TRBJ2-1; the match to TRBD1 covers 11 bases. The length of the CDR3 is 16 residues. Germline loops: CDR1 SGHAT, CDR2 FQNNGV. V lost 5 bases and J lost 7; bases outside the gene matches: 10. CDR3 coding DNA: TGTGCCAGCAGCCGTACTCGGACAGGGGGCTCGAATGAGCAGTTCTTC. Translation gives CASSRTRTGGSNEQFF.

This chain links TRBV5-1 with TRBJ1-2; D remains ambiguous. Trimming shortened V by 1 base and J by 6 bases, and 10 bases separated the two germline ends. Germline CDR1 reads SGHRS; CDR2 reads YFSETQ. The CDR3 is made up of 13 amino acids. CDR3 in amino acids: CASSLRREDGYTF. Here the CDR3 DNA reads TGCGCCAGCAGCTTGAGGAGGGAGGATGGCTACACCTTC.

The chain carries TRBV7-9 and TRBJ1-3; 9 nucleotides align to TRBD1. CDR1 is SEHNR and CDR2 is FQNEAQ in the germline V gene (reference sequence). This CDR3 is built from 18 residues. The junction had 11 bases not matched to a gene; V was cut back by 5 bases and J by 0 bases. In nucleotides, the CDR3 is TGTGCCAGCAGCCAAGAAGGGACAGGGTTCAGCTCTGGAAACACCATATATTTT. The encoded protein is CASSQEGTGFSSGNTIYF.

J is TRBJ1-5 and V is TRBV10-3; perhaps TRBD1 as D (6 bases). The CDR3 length is 14 residues. V gave up 0 bases and J gave up 6 bases, with 9 bases separating them. The germline CDR1 and CDR2 sequences are ENHRY and SYGVKD. The CDR3 nucleotides are TGTGCCATCAGTGAGTCGCAGGGGCCTCAGCCCCAGCATTTT. Its protein is CAISESQGPQPQHF.

J is TRBJ1-1 and V is TRBV28; no firm D call. The CDR3 is 12 residues long. Germline V gene data show CDR1 as MDHEN and CDR2 as SYDVKM. V was clipped by 7 bases and J by 2 bases, with 8 bases between them. CDR3 region: CASKNRNTEAFF. The CDR3 region has the DNA TGTGCCAGCAAAAACAGAAACACTGAAGCTTTCTTT.

The chain joins TRBV15 to TRBJ2-1, with TRBD1 as a possible D gene (5 bases). This CDR3 is 13 amino acids long. The V gene's germline CDR1 is LNHNV and CDR2 YYDKDF (reference sequence). Trimming stripped 0 bases from V and 10 bases from J, with 10 bases between. The CDR3 DNA reads TGTGCCACCAGCAGAGACACAGGACGGGAGCAGTTCTTC. Its translation is CATSRDTGREQFF.

The V call is TRBV2, the J call TRBJ2-1, with TRBD2 matching over 9 bases. From germline, CDR1 is SNHLY and CDR2 FYNNEI. The CDR3 is made up of 15 amino acids. The trim removed 8 bases at V and 2 bases at J, leaving 7 bases unmatched. This CDR3 is CASRVGTSPYNEQFF. The CDR3 nucleotides are TGTGCCAGCCGGGTAGGGACTAGCCCCTACAATGAGCAGTTCTTC.

The chain joins TRBV5-6 to TRBJ2-1; D remains ambiguous. The CDR3 contains 14 residues. Trimming shortened V by 4 bases and J by 1 base, and 9 bases separated the two germline ends. Per germline, CDR1 SGHDT and CDR2 YYEEEE. CDR3 in amino acids: CASSRVGSYNEQFF. In DNA form, the CDR3 reads TGTGCCAGCAGCAGAGTGGGATCCTACAATGAGCAGTTCTTC. The full variable domain, in which reference TRBV5-6 and TRBJ2-1 provide the parts outside the CDR3, is DAGVTQSPTHLIKTRGQQVTLRCSPKSGHDTVSWYQQALGQGPQFIFQYYEEEERQRGNFPDRFSGHQFPNYSSELNVNALLLGDSALYLCASSRVGSYNEQFFGPGTRLTVL.

The V gene is TRBV9, the J gene TRBJ1-1; unclear D gene. The germline gives CDR1 SGDLS, CDR2 YYNGEE. This CDR3 has 14 residues. The ends were cut back, 0 bases at V and 8 bases at J, with 14 bases in the middle. The CDR3 is CASSVVSGRAEAFF. CDR3 coding DNA: TGTGCCAGCAGCGTAGTTTCGGGTCGGGCGGAAGCTTTCTTT.

This clone was found once. V usage is TRBV11-2 and J usage is TRBJ2-4, with D uncertain. Germline loops: CDR1 SGHAT, CDR2 FQNNGV. Trimming left V 1 base short and J 8 bases short, with 9 bases between. The CDR3 is 13 residues long. The CDR3 DNA reads as TGTGCCAGCAGCTTAGCGCCGTGGGACATTCAGTACTTC. It translates to CASSLAPWDIQYF.

CDR3 protein: CAISEGRVGSPLHF. The CDR3 coding sequence is TGTGCCATCTCCGAGGGAAGGGTTGGTTCACCCCTCCACTTT. J is TRBJ1-6 and V is TRBV6-6; D not resolved. Germline V gene data show CDR1 as MNHNY and CDR2 as SVGAGI (reference sequence). The CDR3 runs 14 residues. The V gene lost 10 bases and the J gene lost 9 bases, with 19 bases spanning the gap.

A remark on this clone: One junction end does not reproduce the germline sequence, and a read error may be involved. V usage is TRBV7-8 and J usage is TRBJ1-1; D not certain. Germline CDR1 and CDR2: SGHVS and FQNEAQ. This CDR3 has 13 residues. The CDR3 nucleotides are TGTGCCAGCAGCCTAGCGGAGAACACTGAAGCTTTCTTT. This sequence encodes CASSLAENTEAFF. Variable domain in full (rest from reference TRBV7-8 and TRBJ1-1): GAGVSQSPRYKVAKRGQDVALRCDPISGHVSLFWYQQALGQGPEFLTYFQNEAQLDKSGLPSDRFFAERPEGSVSTLKIQRTQQEDSAVYLCASSLAENTEAFFGQGTRLTVV.

The chain combines TRBV11-2 with TRBJ1-3; no definite D call. Germline V gives CDR1 SGHAT, CDR2 FQNNGV. This CDR3 region has 15 residues. The V gene lost 3 bases and the J gene lost 0 bases, with 9 bases spanning the gap. CDR3 loop: CASSFFGVSGNTIYF. CDR3 bases: TGTGCCAGCAGCTTTTTTGGCGTCTCTGGAAACACCATATATTTT. Complete variable domain (other parts from reference TRBV11-2 and TRBJ1-3): EAGVAQSPRYKIIEKRQSVAFWCNPISGHATLYWYQQILGQGPKLLIQFQNNGVVDDSQLPKDRFSAERLKGVDSTLKIQPAKLEDSAVYLCASSFFGVSGNTIYFGEGSWLTVV.

The V call is TRBV15, the J call TRBJ1-1; D uncertain. The CDR3 has 14 amino acids. Germline assignment: CDR1 LNHNV and CDR2 YYDKDF (reference sequence). Trimming stripped 0 bases from V and 9 bases from J, with 14 bases between. The DNA of the CDR3 is TGTGCCACCAGCAGAGAGGACGTAACAGCGAAAGCTTTCTTT. This gives the protein CATSREDVTAKAFF.

This sequence joins TRBV29-1 and TRBJ2-1, with 8 bases identical to TRBD2. The length of the CDR3 is 13 residues. The germline CDR1 and CDR2 sequences are SQVTM and ANQGSEA. The V and J ends lost 7 bases and 8 bases, in that order; junction bases with no gene match: 10. The CDR3 DNA follows: TGCAGCGCAACTAGCGGCAGTTGGGATGAGCAGTTCTTC. Translated, it gives CSATSGSWDEQFF.

The rearrangement joins TRBV25-1 to TRBJ2-5; 8 bases match TRBD1. J lost 1 base, V lost 2 bases, and 3 bases had no gene match. This CDR3 has 15 residues. The germline gives CDR1 MGHDK, CDR2 SYGVNS. CDR3: CASSEAGTGQETQYF. CDR3 in DNA: TGTGCCAGCAGTGAAGCCGGGACAGGCCAAGAGACCCAGTACTTC.

The table lists this clone with a count of one. The V gene is TRBV30, the J gene TRBJ1-5; TRBD1 matches 12 bases. The CDR3 totals 16 residues. CDR1 and CDR2 from the germline V gene are GTSNPN and SVGIG (reference sequence). The V and J ends lost 3 bases and 1 base, in that order; junction bases with no gene match: 4. This CDR3 is CAWRGGQGASNQPQHF. The CDR3 DNA reads as TGTGCCTGGAGAGGGGGACAGGGGGCAAGCAATCAGCCCCAGCATTTT. The complete variable domain, with remaining parts taken from reference TRBV30 and TRBJ1-5, reads SQTIHQWPATLVQPVGSPLSLECTVEGTSNPNLYWYRQAAGRGLQLLFYSVGIGQISSEVPQNLSASRPQDRQFILSSKKLLLSDSGFYLCAWRGGQGASNQPQHFGDGTRLSIL.

This chain links TRBV2 with TRBJ2-2; no clear D. The length of the CDR3 is 13 residues. Germline V gives CDR1 SNHLY, CDR2 FYNNEI. V was pared by 7 bases and J by 6 bases, with 12 bases between. Here the CDR3 reads CASTVRAAGELFF. The DNA of the CDR3 is TGTGCCAGCACCGTCCGGGCCGCCGGGGAGCTGTTTTTT.

This rearrangement joins TRBV7-2 to TRBJ2-5; D might be TRBD1 (6 bases). Germline CDR1 and CDR2: SGHTA and FQGNSA. V lost 4 bases, J lost 3 bases, and 9 bases lay in between. The CDR3 has 13 amino acids. Here the CDR3 reads CASSSPGEETQYF. The DNA for the CDR3 is TGTGCCAGCAGCTCCCCAGGGGAAGAGACCCAGTACTTC.

CDR3: CSVALRGNEKLFF. For the CDR3, the DNA is TGCAGCGTTGCACTCAGGGGGAATGAAAAACTGTTTTTT. The chain joins TRBV29-1 to TRBJ1-4; the match to TRBD1 covers 7 bases. Germline V gene data show CDR1 as SQVTM and CDR2 as ANQGSEA. This CDR3 spans 13 amino acids. V shed 4 bases, J shed 5 bases, and the junction held 4 bases outside the gene matches.

The chain employs TRBV7-9 and TRBJ1-2; no reliable D call. V was trimmed by 1 base and J by 2 bases, leaving 5 bases between them. The CDR3 runs to 13 residues. Per the germline V gene, CDR1 is SEHNR and CDR2 is FQNEAQ (reference sequence). The CDR3 spells CASSLEGNYGYTF. In nucleotides, the CDR3 is TGTGCCAGCAGCTTAGAAGGGAACTATGGCTACACCTTC.

The chain employs TRBV4-1 and TRBJ1-2, with D unclear. Trimming cost V 5 bases and J 4 bases, with 20 bases left between them. CDR3 length: 16 amino acids. The V gene's germline CDR1 is MGHRA and CDR2 YSYEKL. CDR3 protein: CASSLNPPGDSYGYTF. In DNA form, the CDR3 reads TGCGCCAGCAGCTTAAACCCCCCTGGGGATTCCTATGGCTACACCTTC.

The gene calls are TRBV2 and TRBJ1-5, with unresolved D. This CDR3 is 14 amino acids long. The V end was cut by 4 bases, the J end by 0 bases, with 7 bases between. CDR1 SNHLY and CDR2 FYNNEI come from the germline V gene. The CDR3 DNA is TGTGCCAGCAGTGTCGGTAATAGCAATCAGCCCCAGCATTTT. Translated, it gives CASSVGNSNQPQHF.

The J gene is TRBJ2-2, the V gene TRBV30; 7 nucleotides line up with TRBD1. J lost 4 bases, V lost 1 base, and 3 bases had no gene match. Germline CDR1 GTSNPN, CDR2 SVGIG (reference sequence). The CDR3 loop spans 14 amino acids. Written as DNA, the CDR3 is TGTGCCTGGAGTGGGGACAGACTCACCGGGGAGCTGTTTTTT. Translating it yields CAWSGDRLTGELFF.

The rearrangement uses TRBV11-2 and TRBJ2-5; D not certain. Trimming took off 2 bases at V and 4 bases at J, with 5 bases between the two ends. This CDR3 contains 12 residues. The germline V gene encodes CDR1 SGHAT and CDR2 FQNNGV. The CDR3 here is CASSLRRETQYF. As DNA, the CDR3 is TGTGCCAGCAGCTTAAGAAGAGAGACCCAGTACTTC. The whole variable domain, filled in from reference TRBV11-2 and TRBJ2-5, reads EAGVAQSPRYKIIEKRQSVAFWCNPISGHATLYWYQQILGQGPKLLIQFQNNGVVDDSQLPKDRFSAERLKGVDSTLKIQPAKLEDSAVYLCASSLRRETQYFGPGTRLLVL.

J is TRBJ2-5 and V is TRBV19; D may correspond to TRBD1 or TRBD2 (5 bases each). CDR1 is LNHDA and CDR2 is SQIVND in the germline V gene (reference sequence). V lost 4 bases, J lost 8 bases, and 20 bases lay in between. The CDR3 has 15 amino acids. The CDR3 DNA is TGTGCCAGTAGTACCACCCGGGGACCCACCGCTACCCAGTACTTC. Encoded protein: CASSTTRGPTATQYF.

This chain links TRBV28 with TRBJ1-2; D perhaps matches TRBD1 (5 bases). V dropped 1 base and J dropped 4 bases, with 19 bases sitting between them. Germline assignment: CDR1 MDHEN and CDR2 SYDVKM. The CDR3 length is 17 residues. Written as DNA, the CDR3 is TGTGCCAGCAGTTTATTCGGAGTTTTGGGGGGTCCCTATGGCTACACCTTC. It translates to CASSLFGVLGGPYGYTF.